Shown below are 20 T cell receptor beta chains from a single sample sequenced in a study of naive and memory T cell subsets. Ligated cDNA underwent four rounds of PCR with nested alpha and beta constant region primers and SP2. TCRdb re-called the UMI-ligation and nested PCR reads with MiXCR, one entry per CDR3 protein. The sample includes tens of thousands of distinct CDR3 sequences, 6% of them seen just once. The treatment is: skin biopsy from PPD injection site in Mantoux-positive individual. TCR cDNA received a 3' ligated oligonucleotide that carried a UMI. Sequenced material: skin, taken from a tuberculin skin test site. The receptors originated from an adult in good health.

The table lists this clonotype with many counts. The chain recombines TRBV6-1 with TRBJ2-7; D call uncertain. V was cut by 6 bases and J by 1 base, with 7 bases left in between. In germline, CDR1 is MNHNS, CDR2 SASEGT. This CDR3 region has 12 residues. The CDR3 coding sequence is TGTGCCAGCAGCCCCCGATCCTACGAGCAGTACTTC. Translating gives CASSPRSYEQYF.

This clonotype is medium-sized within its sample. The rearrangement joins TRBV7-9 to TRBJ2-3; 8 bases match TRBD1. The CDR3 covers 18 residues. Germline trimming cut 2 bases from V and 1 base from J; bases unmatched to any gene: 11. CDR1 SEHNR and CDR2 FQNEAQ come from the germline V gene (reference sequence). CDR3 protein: CASSLPGRGPLGTDTQYF. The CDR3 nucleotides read TGTGCCAGCAGCTTACCCGGCAGGGGGCCATTGGGCACAGATACGCAGTATTTT.

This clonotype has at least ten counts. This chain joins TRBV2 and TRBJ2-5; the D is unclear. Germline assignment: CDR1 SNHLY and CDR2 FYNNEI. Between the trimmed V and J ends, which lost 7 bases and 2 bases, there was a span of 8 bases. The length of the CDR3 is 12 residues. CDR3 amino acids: CASNDPQETQYF. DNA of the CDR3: TGTGCCAGCAATGACCCTCAAGAGACCCAGTACTTC. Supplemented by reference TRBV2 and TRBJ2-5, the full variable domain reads EPEVTQTPSHQVTQMGQEVILRCVPISNHLYFYWYRQILGQKVEFLVSFYNNEISEKSEIFDDQFSVERPDGSNFTLKIRSTKLEDSAMYFCASNDPQETQYFGPGTRLLVL.

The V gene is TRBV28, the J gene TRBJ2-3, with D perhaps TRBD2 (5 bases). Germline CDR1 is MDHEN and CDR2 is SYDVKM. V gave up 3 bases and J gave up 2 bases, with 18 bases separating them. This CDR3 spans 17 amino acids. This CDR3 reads CASSFVPLAISTDTQYF. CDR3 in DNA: TGTGCCAGCAGTTTCGTCCCCCTAGCTATTTCCACAGATACGCAGTATTTT.

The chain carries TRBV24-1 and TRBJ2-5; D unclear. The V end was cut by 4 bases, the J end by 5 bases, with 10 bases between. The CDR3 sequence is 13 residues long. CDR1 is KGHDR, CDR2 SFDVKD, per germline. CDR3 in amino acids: CATSDSILETQYF. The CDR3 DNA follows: TGTGCCACCAGTGACTCGATCCTGGAGACCCAGTACTTC.

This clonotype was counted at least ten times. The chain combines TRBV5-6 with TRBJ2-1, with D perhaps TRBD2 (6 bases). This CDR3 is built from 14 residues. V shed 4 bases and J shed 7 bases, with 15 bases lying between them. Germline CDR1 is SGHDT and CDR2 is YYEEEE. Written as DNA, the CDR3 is TGTGCCAGCAGCGTGACTAGATTTGGGAATGAGCAGTTCTTC. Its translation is CASSVTRFGNEQFF. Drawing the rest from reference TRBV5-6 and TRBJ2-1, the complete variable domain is DAGVTQSPTHLIKTRGQQVTLRCSPKSGHDTVSWYQQALGQGPQFIFQYYEEEERQRGNFPDRFSGHQFPNYSSELNVNALLLGDSALYLCASSVTRFGNEQFFGPGTRLTVL.

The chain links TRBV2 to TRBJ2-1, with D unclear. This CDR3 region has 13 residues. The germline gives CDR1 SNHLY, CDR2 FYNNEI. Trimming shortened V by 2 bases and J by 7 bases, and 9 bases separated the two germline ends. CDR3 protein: CASSEWLGNEQFF. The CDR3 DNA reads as TGTGCCAGCAGTGAATGGTTGGGGAATGAGCAGTTCTTC.

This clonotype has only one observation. The CDR3 nucleotides read TGCAGTGCTAGAGGTCTCGACAGCACCTACGAGCAGTACTTC. Encoded protein: CSARGLDSTYEQYF. The rearrangement links TRBV20-1 to TRBJ2-7; D is perhaps TRBD1 (5 bases). The length of the CDR3 is 14 residues. The ends were cut back, 1 base at V and 2 bases at J, with 12 bases in the middle. The germline gives CDR1 DFQATT, CDR2 SNEGSKA (reference sequence).

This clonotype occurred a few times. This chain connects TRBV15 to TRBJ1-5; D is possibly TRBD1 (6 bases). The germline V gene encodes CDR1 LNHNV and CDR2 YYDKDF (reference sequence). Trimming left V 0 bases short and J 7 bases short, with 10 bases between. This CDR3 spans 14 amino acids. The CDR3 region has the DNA TGTGCCACCAGCAGAGATCAGGGGAACCAGCCCCAGCATTTT. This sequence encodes CATSRDQGNQPQHF.

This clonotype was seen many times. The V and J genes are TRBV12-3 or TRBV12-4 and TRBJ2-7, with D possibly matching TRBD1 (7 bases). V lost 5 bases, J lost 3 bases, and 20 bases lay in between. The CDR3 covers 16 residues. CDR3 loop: CASSRTSGGKVYEQYF. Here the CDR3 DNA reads TGTGCCAGCAGTCGGACGTCAGGGGGGAAGGTCTACGAGCAGTACTTC.

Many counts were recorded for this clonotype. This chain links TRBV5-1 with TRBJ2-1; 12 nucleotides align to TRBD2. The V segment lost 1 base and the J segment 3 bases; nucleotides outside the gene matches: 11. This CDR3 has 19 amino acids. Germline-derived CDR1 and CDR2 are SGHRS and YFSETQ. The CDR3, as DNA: TGCGCCAGCAGCTTGCCCTCAGGGACTAGCGGGCCTTACTACAATGAGCAGTTCTTC. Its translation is CASSLPSGTSGPYYNEQFF. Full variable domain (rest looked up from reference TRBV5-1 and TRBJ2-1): KAGVTQTPRYLIKTRGQQVTLSCSPISGHRSVSWYQQTPGQGLQFLFEYFSETQRNKGNFPGRFSGRQFSNSRSEMNVSTLELGDSALYLCASSLPSGTSGPYYNEQFFGPGTRLTVL.

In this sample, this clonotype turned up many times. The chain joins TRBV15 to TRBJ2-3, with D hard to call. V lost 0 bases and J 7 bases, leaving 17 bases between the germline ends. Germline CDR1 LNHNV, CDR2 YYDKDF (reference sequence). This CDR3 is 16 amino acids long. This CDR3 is CATSRDSWLVGNTQYF. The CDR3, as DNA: TGTGCCACCAGCAGAGATTCTTGGCTAGTGGGAAATACGCAGTATTTT.

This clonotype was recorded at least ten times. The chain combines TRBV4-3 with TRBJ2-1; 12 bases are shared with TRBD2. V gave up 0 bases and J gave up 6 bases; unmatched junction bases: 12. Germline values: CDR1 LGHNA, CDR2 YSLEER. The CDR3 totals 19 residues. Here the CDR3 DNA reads TGCGCCAGCAGCCAAGAAGGCACCATACTAGCGGGAGGTGTCAATGAGCAGTTCTTC. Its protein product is CASSQEGTILAGGVNEQFF.

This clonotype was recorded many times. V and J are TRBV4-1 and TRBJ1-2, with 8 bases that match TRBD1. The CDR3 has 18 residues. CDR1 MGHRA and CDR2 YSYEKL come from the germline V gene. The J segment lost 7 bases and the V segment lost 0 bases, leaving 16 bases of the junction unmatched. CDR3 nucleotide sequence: TGCGCCAGCAGCCAAGATCCTAGAACAGGGGGTGGTGAGAGTGGCTACACCTTC. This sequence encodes CASSQDPRTGGGESGYTF.

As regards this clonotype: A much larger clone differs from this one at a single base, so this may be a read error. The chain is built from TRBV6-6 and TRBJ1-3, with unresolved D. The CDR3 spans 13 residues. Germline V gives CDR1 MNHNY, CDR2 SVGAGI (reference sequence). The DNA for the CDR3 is TGTGCCAGAAGTTACGCAAACGGAAACACCATATATTTT. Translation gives CARSYANGNTIYF.

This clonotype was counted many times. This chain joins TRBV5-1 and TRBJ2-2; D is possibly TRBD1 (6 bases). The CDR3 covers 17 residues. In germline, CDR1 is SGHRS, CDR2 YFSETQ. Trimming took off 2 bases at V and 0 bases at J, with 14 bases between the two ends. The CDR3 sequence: CASSLGDRRSNTGELFF. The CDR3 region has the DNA TGCGCCAGCAGCTTAGGAGACAGGCGATCGAACACCGGGGAGCTGTTTTTT.

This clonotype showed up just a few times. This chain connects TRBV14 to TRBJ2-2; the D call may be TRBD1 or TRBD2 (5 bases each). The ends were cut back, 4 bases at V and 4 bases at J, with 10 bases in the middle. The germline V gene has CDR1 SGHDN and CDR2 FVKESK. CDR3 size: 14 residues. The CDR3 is CASSLGPPTGELFF. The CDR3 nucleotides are TGTGCCAGCAGCCTGGGACCTCCCACCGGGGAGCTGTTTTTT.

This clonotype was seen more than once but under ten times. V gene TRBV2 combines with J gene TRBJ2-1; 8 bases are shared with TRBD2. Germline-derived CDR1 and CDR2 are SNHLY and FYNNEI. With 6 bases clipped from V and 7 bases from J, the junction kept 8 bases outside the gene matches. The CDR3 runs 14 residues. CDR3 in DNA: TGTGCCAGCAGCGGGACTAGGGGCTGGAATGAGCAGTTCTTC. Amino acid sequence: CASSGTRGWNEQFF.

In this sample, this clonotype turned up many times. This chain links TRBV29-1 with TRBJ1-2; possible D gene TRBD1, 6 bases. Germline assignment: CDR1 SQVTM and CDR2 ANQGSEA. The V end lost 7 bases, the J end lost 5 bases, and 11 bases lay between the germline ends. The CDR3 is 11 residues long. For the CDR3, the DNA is TGCAGCGCTGAGGGGGAATATGGCTACACCTTC. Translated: CSAEGEYGYTF.

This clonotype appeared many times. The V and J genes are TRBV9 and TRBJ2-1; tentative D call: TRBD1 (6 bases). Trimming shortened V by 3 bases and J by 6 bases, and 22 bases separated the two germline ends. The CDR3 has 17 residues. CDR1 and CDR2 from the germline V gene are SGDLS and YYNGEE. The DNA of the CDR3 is TGTGCCAGCAGCGGGGGGCGAGAGCGTAACTGGGGCAATGAGCAGTTCTTC. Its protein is CASSGGRERNWGNEQFF.